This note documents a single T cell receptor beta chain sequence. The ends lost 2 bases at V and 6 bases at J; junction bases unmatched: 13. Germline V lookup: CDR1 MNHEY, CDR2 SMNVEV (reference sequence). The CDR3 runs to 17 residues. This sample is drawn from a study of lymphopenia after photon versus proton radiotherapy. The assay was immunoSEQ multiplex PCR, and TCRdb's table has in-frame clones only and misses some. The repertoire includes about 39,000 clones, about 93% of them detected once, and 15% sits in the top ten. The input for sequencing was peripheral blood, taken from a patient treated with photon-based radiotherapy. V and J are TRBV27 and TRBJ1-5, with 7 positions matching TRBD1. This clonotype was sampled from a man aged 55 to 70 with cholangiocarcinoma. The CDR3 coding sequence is TGTGCCAGCAGTTTAAGATACGCAGGGGGATTAAGTCAGCCCCAGCATTTT. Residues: CASSLRYAGGLSQPQHF.